This is a list of T cell receptor beta chains from one sample in a study of cytomegalovirus exposure and HLA in healthy donors. Here immunoSEQ multiplex PCR was the method, and the copy in TCRdb shows in-frame clones only, minus some. The table has fewer than 250,000 clones, almost 80% seen once. Sequencing was performed on PBMCs. These receptors originate from a man younger than 35 in good health and CMV-seronegative. The conserved cysteine and the conserved F or W are not part of the CDR3 here. Part of the rows lack a size; the others show once, few, many or a class for expanded clones.

NA TRBV27 ASSLSYRASYNSPLH
NA TRBV7-6 ASSLTEGQRRHGEQF
NA TRBV11-2 ASSFGRVGADTQY
once TRBV27 ASSLSPGELF
NA TRBV10-3 ATHPGDHEQY
NA TRBV5-6 ASSLGRDTGELF
NA TRBV30 AWSVIGGTEAF
NA TRBV11-3 ASSPRQGLTEAF
NA TRBV7-9 ASGPNSPLH
NA TRBV11-2 ASSPLKRGGDYGYT
NA TRBV11-2 ASSLESTSGRGVSGELF
NA TRBV29-1 SVGKTQGSSYNEQF
NA TRBV4-3 ASSPAGSYNEQF
NA TRBV7-9 ASSSVRDSPYEQY
NA TRBV5-5 ASSKPPGQEY
NA TRBV19 ASSKDGTGYEQF
NA TRBV27 ASSPNTGYGNEKLF
NA TRBV14 ASSQDRGVVNTEAF
NA TRBV10-3 AISEGRERNTGELF
few TRBV11-3 ASSADSYPYEQY